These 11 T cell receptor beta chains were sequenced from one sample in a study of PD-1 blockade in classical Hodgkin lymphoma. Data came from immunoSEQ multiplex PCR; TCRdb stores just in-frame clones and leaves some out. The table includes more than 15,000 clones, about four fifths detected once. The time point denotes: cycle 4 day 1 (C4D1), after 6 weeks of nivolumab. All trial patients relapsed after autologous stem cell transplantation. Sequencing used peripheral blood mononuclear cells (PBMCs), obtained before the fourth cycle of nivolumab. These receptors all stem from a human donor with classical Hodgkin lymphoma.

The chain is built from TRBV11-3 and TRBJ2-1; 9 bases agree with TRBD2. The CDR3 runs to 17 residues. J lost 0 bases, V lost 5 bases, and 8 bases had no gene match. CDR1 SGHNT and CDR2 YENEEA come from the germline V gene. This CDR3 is CASSPAGGAYSYNEQFF. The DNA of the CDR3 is TGTGCCAGCAGCCCCGCGGGGGGGGCCTACTCCTACAATGAGCAGTTCTTC.

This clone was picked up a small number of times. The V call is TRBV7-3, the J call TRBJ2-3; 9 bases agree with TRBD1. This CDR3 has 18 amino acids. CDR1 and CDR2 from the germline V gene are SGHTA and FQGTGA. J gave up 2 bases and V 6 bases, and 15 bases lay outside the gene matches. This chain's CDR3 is CASSLLPGQGFSTDTQYF. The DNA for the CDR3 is TGTGCCAGCAGTTTACTGCCGGGACAGGGATTCTCCACAGATACGCAGTATTTT.

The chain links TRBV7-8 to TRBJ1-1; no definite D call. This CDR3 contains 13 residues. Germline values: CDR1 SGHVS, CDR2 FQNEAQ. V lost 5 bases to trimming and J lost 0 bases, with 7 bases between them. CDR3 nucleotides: TGTGCCAGCAGCGGGCGGTTGAACACTGAAGCTTTCTTT. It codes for CASSGRLNTEAFF. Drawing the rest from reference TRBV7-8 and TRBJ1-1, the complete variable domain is GAGVSQSPRYKVAKRGQDVALRCDPISGHVSLFWYQQALGQGPEFLTYFQNEAQLDKSGLPSDRFFAERPEGSVSTLKIQRTQQEDSAVYLCASSGRLNTEAFFGQGTRLTVV.

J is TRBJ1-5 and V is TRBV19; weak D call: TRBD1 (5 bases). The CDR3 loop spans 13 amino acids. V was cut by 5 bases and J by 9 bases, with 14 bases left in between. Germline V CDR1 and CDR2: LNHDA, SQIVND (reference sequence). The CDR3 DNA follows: TGTGCCAGTAGTGCATCTTGGGGCTTGCCCCAGCATTTT. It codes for CASSASWGLPQHF.

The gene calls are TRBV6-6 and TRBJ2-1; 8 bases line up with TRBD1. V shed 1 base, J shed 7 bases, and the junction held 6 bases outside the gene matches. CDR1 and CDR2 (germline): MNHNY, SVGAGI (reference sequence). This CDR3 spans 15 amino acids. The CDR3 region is CASSYFGQGANEQFF. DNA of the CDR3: TGTGCCAGCAGTTACTTCGGACAGGGAGCGAATGAGCAGTTCTTC.

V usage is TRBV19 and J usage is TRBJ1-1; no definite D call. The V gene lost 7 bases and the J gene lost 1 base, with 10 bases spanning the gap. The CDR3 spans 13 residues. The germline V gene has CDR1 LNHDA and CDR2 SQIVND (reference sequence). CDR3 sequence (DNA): TGTGCCAGTAAAGGACCAGGGAACACTGAAGCTTTCTTT. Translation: CASKGPGNTEAFF.

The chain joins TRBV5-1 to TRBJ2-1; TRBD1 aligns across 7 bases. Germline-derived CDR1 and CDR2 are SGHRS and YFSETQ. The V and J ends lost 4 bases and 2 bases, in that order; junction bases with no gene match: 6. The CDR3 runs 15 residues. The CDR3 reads CASSRTGDPYNEQFF. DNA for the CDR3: TGCGCCAGCAGCCGAACAGGGGACCCCTACAATGAGCAGTTCTTC.

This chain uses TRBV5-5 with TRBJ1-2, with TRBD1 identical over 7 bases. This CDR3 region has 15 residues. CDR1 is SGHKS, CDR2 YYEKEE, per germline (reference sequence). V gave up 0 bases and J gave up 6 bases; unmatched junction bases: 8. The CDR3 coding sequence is TGTGCCAGCAGCTTGGCCCTGACAGGGAAGGATGGCTACACCTTC. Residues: CASSLALTGKDGYTF.

This CDR3 is CASSLLDSMNTEAFF. The CDR3, as DNA: TGTGCCAGCAGTTTGCTTGACAGCATGAACACTGAAGCTTTCTTT. The chain links TRBV6-5 to TRBJ1-1; TRBD1 is a possible D gene (5 bases). V was pared by 4 bases and J by 0 bases, with 12 bases between. CDR1 is MNHEY, CDR2 SVGAGI, per germline. The CDR3 has 15 amino acids.

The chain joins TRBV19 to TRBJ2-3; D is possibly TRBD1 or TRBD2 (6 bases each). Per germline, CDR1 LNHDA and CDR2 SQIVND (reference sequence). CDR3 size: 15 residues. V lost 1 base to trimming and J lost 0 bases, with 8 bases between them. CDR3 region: CASSIGGTSTDTQYF. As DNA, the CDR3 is TGTGCCAGTAGTATAGGCGGGACAAGCACAGATACGCAGTATTTT.

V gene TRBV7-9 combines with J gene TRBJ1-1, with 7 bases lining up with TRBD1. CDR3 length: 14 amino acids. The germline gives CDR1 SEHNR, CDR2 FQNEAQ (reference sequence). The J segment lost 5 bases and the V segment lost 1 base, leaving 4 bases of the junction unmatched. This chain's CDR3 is CASSLVPGGTEAFF. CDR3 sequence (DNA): TGTGCCAGCAGCTTAGTCCCAGGGGGGACTGAAGCTTTCTTT.